These 29 T cell receptor beta chains came from one sample sequenced in a study of cytomegalovirus exposure and HLA in healthy donors. The PCR contained 60 Vbeta and 13 Jbeta primers. Profiling relied on immunoSEQ multiplex PCR, and the TCRdb table lists in-frame clones only, not all of them. Its table lists more than 90,000 clones. Sequenced: PBMCs. The source of these receptors is a man aged 35-49 years in good health and CMV-seropositive.

J is TRBJ2-3 and V is TRBV5-1, with 7 bases fitting TRBD1. The germline CDR1 and CDR2 sequences are SGHRS and YFSETQ. The CDR3 spans 15 residues. Germline trimming cut 0 bases from V and 2 bases from J; bases unmatched to any gene: 3. The CDR3 loop is CASSLAGTATDTQYF. For the CDR3, the DNA is TGCGCCAGCAGCTTGGCCGGGACAGCCACAGATACGCAGTATTTT.

On this clone itself: This sample also contains other DNA sequences that code for the same CDR3. The V call is TRBV6-5, the J call TRBJ1-2; D may be TRBD1 (6 bases). V was clipped by 3 bases and J by 8 bases, with 16 bases between them. The length of the CDR3 is 14 residues. Germline CDR1 and CDR2: MNHEY and SVGAGI. In DNA form, the CDR3 reads TGTGCCAGCAGTTATAACGGGGGGCGTGACGGCTACACCTTC. Protein: CASSYNGGRDGYTF.

V and J are TRBV6-5 and TRBJ2-7; D might be TRBD1 (5 bases). CDR1 and CDR2 from the germline V gene are MNHEY and SVGAGI. Between the trimmed V and J ends, which lost 6 bases and 12 bases, there was a span of 18 bases. The CDR3 has 12 amino acids. The CDR3: CASSFRAQGWYF. CDR3 nucleotide sequence: TGTGCCAGCAGCTTTCGGGCGCAGGGCTGGTACTTC.

The rearrangement links TRBV19 to TRBJ2-5; 7 nucleotides align to TRBD1. Losses at the gene ends were 4 bases for V and 0 bases for J; bases not matched to a gene: 5. Germline-derived CDR1 and CDR2 are LNHDA and SQIVND (reference sequence). This CDR3 has 15 residues. The CDR3 nucleotides are TGTGCCAGTAGTAGGGGACAGACCTACCAAGAGACCCAGTACTTC. It specifies CASSRGQTYQETQYF.

The J gene is TRBJ2-3, the V gene TRBV27; 12 bases are a match to TRBD2. Germline trimming cut 10 bases from V and 6 bases from J; bases unmatched to any gene: 14. Germline V gene lookup returns CDR1 MNHEY and CDR2 SMNVEV (reference sequence). The CDR3 runs to 16 residues. In DNA form, the CDR3 reads TGTGCCACCCGGAGACTAGCGGGAGAGGTGGAGGATACGCAGTATTTT. Translated: CATRRLAGEVEDTQYF.

V usage is TRBV18 and J usage is TRBJ2-7, with D maybe TRBD1 (6 bases). The CDR3 consists of 15 residues. The ends were cut back, 4 bases at V and 3 bases at J, with 16 bases in the middle. Germline CDR1 and CDR2: KGHSH and LQKENI. CDR3 sequence: CASSHPGTNNYEQYF. DNA for the CDR3: TGTGCCAGCTCACACCCCGGGACAAACAACTACGAGCAGTACTTC.

The chain recombines TRBV6-6 with TRBJ2-2; no firm D call. The V and J ends lost 2 bases and 6 bases respectively, with 7 bases between them. In germline, CDR1 is MNHNY, CDR2 SVGAGI (reference sequence). The CDR3 contains 13 residues. CDR3 residues: CASSYQIPGELFF. CDR3 in DNA: TGTGCCAGCAGTTACCAGATCCCCGGGGAGCTGTTTTTT.

The V gene is TRBV7-8, the J gene TRBJ1-2; no clear D gene. V shed 0 bases and J shed 0 bases, with 8 bases lying between them. The CDR3 extends over 15 amino acids. The germline V gene encodes CDR1 SGHVS and CDR2 FQNEAQ. CDR3 residues: CASSLAGGPNYGYTF. CDR3 DNA: TGTGCCAGCAGCTTAGCCGGTGGTCCTAACTATGGCTACACCTTC.

This chain links TRBV7-9 with TRBJ2-7, with TRBD1 matching over 8 bases. The length of the CDR3 is 14 residues. V dropped 5 bases and J dropped 3; count of bases not matched to a gene: 6. Germline values: CDR1 SEHNR, CDR2 FQNEAQ (reference sequence). Here the CDR3 reads CASSPPGTGYEQYF. The CDR3 nucleotides read TGTGCCAGCAGCCCGCCCGGGACAGGCTACGAGCAGTACTTC.

Worth noting for this clone: Other nucleotide sequences from this sample produce the same CDR3. This rearrangement joins TRBV6-5 to TRBJ1-2; TRBD1 matches at 9 bases. V trimming: 0 bases; J trimming: 2 bases; junction bases outside the gene matches: 4. This CDR3 is 16 amino acids long. Germline CDR1 reads MNHEY; CDR2 reads SVGAGI. This CDR3 is CASSYSRTGGNYGYTF. In DNA form, the CDR3 reads TGTGCCAGCAGTTACTCGAGAACAGGGGGCAACTATGGCTACACCTTC.

The genes are TRBV19 and TRBJ2-5, with 11 bases identical to TRBD2. Germline V gene sequence: CDR1 LNHDA, CDR2 SQIVND (reference sequence). J lost 0 bases, V lost 5 bases, and 5 bases had no gene match. This CDR3 has 16 residues. CDR3 in DNA: TGTGCCAGTAGTCTAGTGACTAGCGGGAACCAAGAGACCCAGTACTTC. Encoded protein: CASSLVTSGNQETQYF.

The V call is TRBV11-2, the J call TRBJ2-7, with 10 bases matching TRBD2. Per germline, CDR1 SGHAT and CDR2 FQNNGV. J gave up 5 bases and V 1 base, and 11 bases lay outside the gene matches. CDR3 length: 17 residues. The CDR3 DNA reads as TGTGCCAGCAGCTTAGTCACCCTAGCGGGAGTGCAAGACGAGCAGTACTTC. It codes for CASSLVTLAGVQDEQYF.

The V call is TRBV4-3, the J call TRBJ1-2; 8 bases are a match to TRBD1. V gave up 0 bases and J gave up 3 bases; unmatched junction bases: 6. The CDR3 is 16 amino acids. Germline V gives CDR1 LGHNA, CDR2 YSLEER. DNA of the CDR3: TGCGCCAGCAGCCAAGATTGGGCAGGGGGCCACTATGGCTACACCTTC. Its translation: CASSQDWAGGHYGYTF.

The chain combines TRBV9 with TRBJ1-1; 7 nucleotides agree with TRBD1. CDR1 is SGDLS and CDR2 is YYNGEE in the germline V gene. V dropped 3 bases and J dropped 4; count of bases not matched to a gene: 6. The CDR3 extends over 14 amino acids. The chain's CDR3 is CASSDDRVGTEAFF. CDR3 bases: TGTGCCAGCAGCGACGACAGGGTTGGCACTGAAGCTTTCTTT.

This sequence joins TRBV6-5 and TRBJ2-2, with TRBD1 matching over 7 bases. Trimming took 2 bases from V and 7 from J; bases not matched to a gene: 4. CDR1 and CDR2 (germline): MNHEY, SVGAGI. This CDR3 has 14 residues. The CDR3 spells CASSYGQGVGELFF. The CDR3 nucleotides are TGTGCCAGCAGTTACGGGCAGGGGGTCGGGGAGCTGTTTTTT.

Details on this clone: The same CDR3 is also encoded by other DNA sequences in this sample. V gene TRBV10-3 combines with J gene TRBJ1-1; D unclear. The V end lost 2 bases, the J end lost 1 base, and 5 bases lay between the germline ends. CDR1 is ENHRY and CDR2 is SYGVKD in the germline V gene. The CDR3 totals 13 residues. CDR3 coding DNA: TGTGCCATCAGTGAGCGGGGGAACACTGAAGCTTTCTTT. Protein product: CAISERGNTEAFF.

The chain employs TRBV12-5 and TRBJ1-5, with 7 nucleotides matching TRBD1. Germline CDR1 is LGHNT and CDR2 is FRNRAP. The CDR3 runs 14 residues. The trim removed 7 bases at V and 7 bases at J, leaving 10 bases unmatched. CDR3 amino acids: CASALQGFGQPQHF. The CDR3 DNA follows: TGTGCTAGTGCCCTACAGGGGTTCGGGCAGCCCCAGCATTTT.

This sequence joins TRBV9 and TRBJ2-7; 8 bases line up with TRBD1. CDR1 and CDR2 (germline): SGDLS, YYNGEE. This CDR3 has 12 residues. V lost 3 bases and J lost 7; bases outside the gene matches: 3. The CDR3 nucleotides read TGTGCCAGCAGCGGGTGGGACAGGGAGCAGTACTTC. Its translation is CASSGWDREQYF.

The V and J genes are TRBV11-2 and TRBJ2-7, with a tentative D call TRBD2 (5 bases). The CDR3 runs 15 residues. Germline lookup yields CDR1 SGHAT and CDR2 FQNNGV. Trimming shortened V by 1 base and J by 4 bases, and 14 bases separated the two germline ends. The DNA for the CDR3 is TGTGCCAGCAGCTTAGGGCTAGGCAGGACTTACGAGCAGTACTTC. This encodes CASSLGLGRTYEQYF.

This sequence joins TRBV11-3 and TRBJ2-3, with TRBD2 matching 7 bases. CDR3 length: 15 amino acids. V lost 0 bases and J lost 6; bases outside the gene matches: 6. Per germline, CDR1 SGHNT and CDR2 YENEEA. The CDR3 DNA reads TGTGCCAGCAGCTTAGAGGCGGGAGCATTTGATACGCAGTATTTT. Translating it yields CASSLEAGAFDTQYF.

The rearrangement links TRBV28 to TRBJ2-7, with 7 bases lining up with TRBD2. V was pared by 6 bases and J by 7 bases, with 6 bases of the junction left unmatched. This CDR3 region has 12 residues. Germline assignment: CDR1 MDHEN and CDR2 SYDVKM. This chain's CDR3 is CASRVLGGEQYF. Here the CDR3 DNA reads TGTGCCAGCAGAGTCTTGGGGGGGGAGCAGTACTTC.

V usage is TRBV5-1 and J usage is TRBJ2-3; 12 nucleotides align to TRBD1. CDR1 SGHRS and CDR2 YFSETQ come from the germline V gene. This CDR3 contains 18 residues. Trimming cost V 2 bases and J 6 bases; bases outside gene matches: 13. The CDR3, as DNA: TGCGCCAGCAGCTTCTTCTCTAGAGGGACAGGGGGCGTGGATACGCAGTATTTT. Its protein product is CASSFFSRGTGGVDTQYF.

This sequence joins TRBV13 and TRBJ2-7; unclear D gene. The V and J ends lost 2 bases and 2 bases respectively, with 13 bases between them. Germline lookup yields CDR1 PRHDT and CDR2 FYEKMQ (reference sequence). This CDR3 region has 15 residues. The CDR3 DNA reads as TGTGCCAGCAGCTTATCAGACTCCTCCACCTACGAGCAGTACTTC. Its translation: CASSLSDSSTYEQYF.

J is TRBJ2-2 and V is TRBV2; 7 bases fit TRBD2. The germline V gene encodes CDR1 SNHLY and CDR2 FYNNEI. V lost 2 bases, J lost 4 bases, and 7 bases stayed unmatched. The CDR3 contains 16 residues. The CDR3 DNA reads as TGTGCCAGCAGTGAAAGGGCGGGAGAGGGCACCGGGGAGCTGTTTTTT. Encoded protein: CASSERAGEGTGELFF.

CDR3 nucleotides: TGTGCCAGCAGTCTTTTAGGATCAGGAAGTGAGCAGTTCTTC. Translated, it gives CASSLLGSGSEQFF. The rearrangement links TRBV28 to TRBJ2-1; D remains ambiguous. Germline V CDR1 and CDR2: MDHEN, SYDVKM. The CDR3 covers 14 residues. The V gene lost 5 bases and the J gene lost 9 bases, with 17 bases spanning the gap.

The chain joins TRBV21-1 to TRBJ2-2; TRBD1, as called in the table, went unchecked against the DNA. TRBV21-1 is given as a pseudogene. The CDR3 is 18 residues long. In DNA, the CDR3 is TGTGCCAGCAGCAAAGGTACCACCGGGACAACGAACACCGGGGAGCTGTTTTTT. The encoded protein is CASSKGTTGTTNTGELFF.

The rearrangement joins TRBV6-1 to TRBJ2-5; D perhaps matches TRBD2 (5 bases). The CDR3 consists of 15 residues. V lost 0 bases to trimming and J lost 5 bases, with 13 bases between them. Germline assignment: CDR1 MNHNS and CDR2 SASEGT. The CDR3 nucleotides read TGTGCCAGCAGTGAAGCGGCGGGTTGGCGGGAGACCCAGTACTTC. Translation: CASSEAAGWRETQYF.

The chain combines TRBV18 with TRBJ2-5; unclear D gene. The germline CDR1 and CDR2 sequences are KGHSH and LQKENI. Between the trimmed V and J ends, which lost 2 bases and 2 bases, there was a span of 6 bases. The CDR3 is 13 residues long. The CDR3 loop reads CASSPYQQETQYF. DNA for the CDR3: TGTGCCAGCTCACCATATCAGCAAGAGACCCAGTACTTC.

V and J are TRBV28 and TRBJ1-2; D remains ambiguous. Trimming stripped 10 bases from V and 1 base from J, with 19 bases between. The CDR3 covers 15 residues. Germline assignment: CDR1 MDHEN and CDR2 SYDVKM. This CDR3 is CATAGAPTINYGYTF. The CDR3 DNA sequence: TGTGCCACTGCAGGAGCGCCGACTATTAACTATGGCTACACCTTC.